Following are 3 T cell receptor beta chains from one sample sequenced in a study of shared clonotypes between healthy human individuals (dated by TCRdb to about 2020). Library method: the immunoSEQ multiplex PCR assay. The table was pulled from immuneACCESS by TCRdb, which kept in-frame rearrangements only. Such tables lose some clones; where checked, under half of the loss comes from unresolved V genes, and the rest has no known cause. This sample holds around 750,000 clones; around 74% were observed only once. Over 1.5% of the sample rests with the top ten. Material for sequencing was memory CD4+ T cells sorted from blood. The cell subset or site label, read with the paper, signifies: CD45RA-negative fraction. The receptor source for this set is a woman in her twenties or thirties in good health.

This rearrangement joins TRBV13 to TRBJ2-1, with TRBD1 identical over 9 bases. The CDR3 loop spans 15 amino acids. Unmatched junction bases numbered 4, after V lost 2 bases and J lost 5 bases. Germline assignment: CDR1 PRHDT and CDR2 FYEKMQ (reference sequence). DNA for the CDR3: TGTGCCAGCAGCTTATTGGACAGGGGTGACAATGAGCAGTTCTTC. It codes for CASSLLDRGDNEQFF.

With regard to this clone: A far larger clone differs by one base, so this is likely a read error. CDR3 sequence reads: CASSDTYEQYF. The CDR3 DNA reads TGTGCCAGCAGTGACACCTACGAGCAGTACTTC. The chain recombines TRBV2 with TRBJ2-7; D is ambiguous. This CDR3 comprises 11 residues. Deletions cut 3 bases from V and 2 bases from J, with 2 bases between. CDR1 SNHLY and CDR2 FYNNEI come from the germline V gene.

With respect to this clone: The same CDR3 is also encoded by other DNA sequences in this sample. The chain is built from TRBV28 and TRBJ1-1; D remains unclear. Per germline, CDR1 MDHEN and CDR2 SYDVKM. The CDR3 is 14 residues long. V lost 2 bases and J 1 base, leaving 8 bases between the germline ends. The CDR3 here is CASSLGWQNTEAFF. The CDR3 DNA reads TGTGCCAGCAGTTTAGGTTGGCAGAACACTGAAGCTTTCTTT.